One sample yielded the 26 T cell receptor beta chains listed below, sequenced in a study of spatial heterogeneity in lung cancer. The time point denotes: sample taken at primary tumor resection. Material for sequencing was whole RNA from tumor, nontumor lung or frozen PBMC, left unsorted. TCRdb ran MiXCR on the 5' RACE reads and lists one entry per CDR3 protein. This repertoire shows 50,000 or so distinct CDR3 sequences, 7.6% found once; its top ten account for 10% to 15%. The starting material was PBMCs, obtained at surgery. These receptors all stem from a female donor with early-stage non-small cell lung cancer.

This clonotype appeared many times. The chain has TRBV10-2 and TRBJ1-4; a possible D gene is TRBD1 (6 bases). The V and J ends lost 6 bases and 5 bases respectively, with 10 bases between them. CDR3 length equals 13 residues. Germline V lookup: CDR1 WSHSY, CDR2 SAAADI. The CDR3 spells CASSPGQNEKLFF. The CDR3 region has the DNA TGCGCCAGCAGCCCAGGACAGAATGAAAAACTGTTTTTT.

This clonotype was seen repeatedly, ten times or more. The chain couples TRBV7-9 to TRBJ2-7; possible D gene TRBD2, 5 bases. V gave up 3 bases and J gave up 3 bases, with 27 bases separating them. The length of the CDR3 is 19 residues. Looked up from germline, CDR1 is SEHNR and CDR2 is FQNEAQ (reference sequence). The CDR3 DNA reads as TGTGCCAGCAGCTTGGGCGGGCCCAGGTCGCATCGGGTGTTCTACGAGCAGTACTTC. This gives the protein CASSLGGPRSHRVFYEQYF. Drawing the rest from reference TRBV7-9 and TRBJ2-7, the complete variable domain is DTGVSQNPRHKITKRGQNVTFRCDPISEHNRLYWYRQTLGQGPEFLTYFQNEAQLEKSRLLSDRFSAERPKGSFSTLEIQRTEQGDSAMYLCASSLGGPRSHRVFYEQYFGPGTRLTVT.

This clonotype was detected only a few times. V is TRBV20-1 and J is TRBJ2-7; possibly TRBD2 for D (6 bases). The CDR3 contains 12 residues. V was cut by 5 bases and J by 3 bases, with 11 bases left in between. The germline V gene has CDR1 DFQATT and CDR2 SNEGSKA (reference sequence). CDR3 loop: CSALASDYEQYF. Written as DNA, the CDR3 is TGCAGTGCTCTGGCTAGCGACTACGAGCAGTACTTC.

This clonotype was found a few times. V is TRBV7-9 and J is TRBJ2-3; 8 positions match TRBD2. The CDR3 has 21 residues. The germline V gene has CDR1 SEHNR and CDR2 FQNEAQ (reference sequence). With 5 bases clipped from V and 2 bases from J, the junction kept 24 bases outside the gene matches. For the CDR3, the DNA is TGTGCCAGCAGCCCCGCGTTGGTAGCGGGAAGTGTAGGAGGGGCCACAGATACGCAGTATTTT. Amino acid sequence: CASSPALVAGSVGGATDTQYF.

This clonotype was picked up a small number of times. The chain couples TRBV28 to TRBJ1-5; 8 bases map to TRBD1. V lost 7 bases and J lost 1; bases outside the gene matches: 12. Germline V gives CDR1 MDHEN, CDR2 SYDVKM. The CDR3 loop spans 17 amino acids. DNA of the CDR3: TGTGCCAGCACAACGGACAGGGCGGTTGGGAGCAATCAGCCCCAGCATTTT. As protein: CASTTDRAVGSNQPQHF.

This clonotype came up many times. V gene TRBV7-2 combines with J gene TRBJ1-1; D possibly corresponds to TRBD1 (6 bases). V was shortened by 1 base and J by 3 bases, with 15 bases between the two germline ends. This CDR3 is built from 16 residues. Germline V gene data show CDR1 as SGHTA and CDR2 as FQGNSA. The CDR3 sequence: CASSLVGGARDTEAFF. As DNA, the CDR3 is TGTGCCAGCAGCTTAGTTGGGGGGGCGCGGGACACTGAAGCTTTCTTT.

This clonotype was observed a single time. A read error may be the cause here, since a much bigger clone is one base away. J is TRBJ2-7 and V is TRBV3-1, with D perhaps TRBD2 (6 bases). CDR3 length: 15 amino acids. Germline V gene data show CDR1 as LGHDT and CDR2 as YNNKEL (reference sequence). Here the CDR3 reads CASSEDRLAFGEQYF. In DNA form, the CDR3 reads TGTGCCAGCAGCGAAGATAGGCTAGCGTTTGGCGAGCAGTACTTC.

The CDR3 DNA reads TGTGCCACCAGCACCCGATCCTCCGGGATAGGATACAATGAGCAGTTCTTC. Amino acids: CATSTRSSGIGYNEQFF. The chain recombines TRBV15 with TRBJ2-1, with TRBD2 as a possible D gene (5 bases). The CDR3 spans 17 residues. Germline V CDR1 and CDR2: LNHNV, YYDKDF (reference sequence). V was cut by 4 bases and J by 4 bases, with 20 bases left in between.

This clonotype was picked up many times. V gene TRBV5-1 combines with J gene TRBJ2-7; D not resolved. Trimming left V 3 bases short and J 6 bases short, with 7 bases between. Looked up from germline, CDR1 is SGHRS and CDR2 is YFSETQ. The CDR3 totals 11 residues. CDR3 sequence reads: CASSSEIEQYF. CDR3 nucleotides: TGCGCCAGCAGCTCCGAGATCGAGCAGTACTTC.

The CDR3 sequence: CASSEVARTDTQYF. CDR3 DNA sequence: TGTGCCAGCAGTGAAGTGGCCCGCACAGATACGCAGTATTTT. The rearrangement joins TRBV6-1 to TRBJ2-3; D not resolved. This CDR3 has 14 amino acids. Between the trimmed V and J ends, which lost 1 base and 1 base, there was a span of 6 bases. The germline CDR1 and CDR2 sequences are MNHNS and SASEGT.

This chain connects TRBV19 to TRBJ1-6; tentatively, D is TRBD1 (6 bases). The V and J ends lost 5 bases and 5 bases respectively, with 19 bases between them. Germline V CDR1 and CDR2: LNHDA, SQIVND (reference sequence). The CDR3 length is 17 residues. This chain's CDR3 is CASSARGGMVNNSPLHF. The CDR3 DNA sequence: TGTGCCAGTAGTGCTCGAGGGGGAATGGTTAATAATTCACCCCTCCACTTT.

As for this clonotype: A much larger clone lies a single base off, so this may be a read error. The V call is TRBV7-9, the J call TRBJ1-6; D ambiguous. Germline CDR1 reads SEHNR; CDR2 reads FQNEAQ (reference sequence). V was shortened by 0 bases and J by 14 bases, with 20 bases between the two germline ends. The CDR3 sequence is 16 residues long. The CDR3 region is CASSLALETRGVTLHF. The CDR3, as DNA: TGTGCCAGCAGCTTAGCGCTGGAGACCCGCGGAGTCACCCTCCACTTT.

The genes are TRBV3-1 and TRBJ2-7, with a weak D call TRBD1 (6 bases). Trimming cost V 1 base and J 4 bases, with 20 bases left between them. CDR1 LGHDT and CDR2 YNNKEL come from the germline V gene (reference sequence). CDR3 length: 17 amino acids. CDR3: CASSQGSGRGGSYEQYF. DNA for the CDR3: TGTGCCAGCAGCCAAGGTTCCGGCAGAGGGGGAAGTTACGAGCAGTACTTC.

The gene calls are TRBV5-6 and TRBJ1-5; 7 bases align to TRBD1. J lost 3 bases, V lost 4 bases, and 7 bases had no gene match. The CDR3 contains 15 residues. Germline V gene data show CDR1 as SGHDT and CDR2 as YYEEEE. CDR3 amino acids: CASSREGQINQPQHF. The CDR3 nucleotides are TGTGCCAGCAGCCGGGAGGGACAGATCAATCAGCCCCAGCATTTT.

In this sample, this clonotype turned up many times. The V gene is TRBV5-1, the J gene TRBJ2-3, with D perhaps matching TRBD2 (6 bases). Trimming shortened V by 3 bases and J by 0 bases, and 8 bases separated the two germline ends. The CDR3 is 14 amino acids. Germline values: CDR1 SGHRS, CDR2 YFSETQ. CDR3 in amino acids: CASSSGTSTDTQYF. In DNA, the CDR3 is TGCGCCAGCAGCTCCGGGACTAGCACAGATACGCAGTATTTT.

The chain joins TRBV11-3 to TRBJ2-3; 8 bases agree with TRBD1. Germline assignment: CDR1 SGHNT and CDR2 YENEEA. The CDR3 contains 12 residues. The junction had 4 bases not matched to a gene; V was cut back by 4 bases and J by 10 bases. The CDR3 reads CASSSGQGPQYF. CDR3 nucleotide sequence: TGTGCCAGCAGCTCCGGACAGGGACCGCAGTATTTT.

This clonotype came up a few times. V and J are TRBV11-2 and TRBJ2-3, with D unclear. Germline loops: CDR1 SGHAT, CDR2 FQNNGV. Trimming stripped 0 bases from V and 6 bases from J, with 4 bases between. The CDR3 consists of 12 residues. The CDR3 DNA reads TGTGCCAGCAGCTTAGATCGGGATACGCAGTATTTT. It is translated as CASSLDRDTQYF.

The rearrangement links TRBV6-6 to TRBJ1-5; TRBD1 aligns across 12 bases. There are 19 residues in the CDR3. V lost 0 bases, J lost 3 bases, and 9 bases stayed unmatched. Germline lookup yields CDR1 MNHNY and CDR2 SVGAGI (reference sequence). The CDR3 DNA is TGTGCCAGCAGTTACTCGGGACAGGGGGCGCGAGTTGACAATCAGCCCCAGCATTTT. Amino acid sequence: CASSYSGQGARVDNQPQHF.

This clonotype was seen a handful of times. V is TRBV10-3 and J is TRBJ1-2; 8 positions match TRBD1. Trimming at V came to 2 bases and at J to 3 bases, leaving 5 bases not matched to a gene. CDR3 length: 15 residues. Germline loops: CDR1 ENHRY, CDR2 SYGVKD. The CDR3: CAISETGQGDYGYTF. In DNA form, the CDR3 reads TGTGCCATCAGTGAGACAGGACAGGGTGACTATGGCTACACCTTC.

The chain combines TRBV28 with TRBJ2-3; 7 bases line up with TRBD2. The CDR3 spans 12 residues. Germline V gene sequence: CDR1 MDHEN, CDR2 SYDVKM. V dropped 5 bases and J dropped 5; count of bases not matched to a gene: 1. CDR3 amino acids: CASSPSGDTQYF. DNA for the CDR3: TGTGCCAGCAGTCCTAGCGGAGATACGCAGTATTTT. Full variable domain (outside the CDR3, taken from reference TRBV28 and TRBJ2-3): DVKVTQSSRYLVKRTGEKVFLECVQDMDHENMFWYRQDPGLGLRLIYFSYDVKMKEKGDIPEGYSVSREKKERFSLILESASTNQTSMYLCASSPSGDTQYFGPGTRLTVL.

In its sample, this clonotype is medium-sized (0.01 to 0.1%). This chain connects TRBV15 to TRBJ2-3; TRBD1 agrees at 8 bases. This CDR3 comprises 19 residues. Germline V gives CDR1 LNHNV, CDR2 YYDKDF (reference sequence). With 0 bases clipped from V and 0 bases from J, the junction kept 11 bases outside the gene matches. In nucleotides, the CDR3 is TGTGCCACCAGCAGAGATCTTGGGACAGGTCTTCCTAGCACAGATACGCAGTATTTT. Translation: CATSRDLGTGLPSTDTQYF.

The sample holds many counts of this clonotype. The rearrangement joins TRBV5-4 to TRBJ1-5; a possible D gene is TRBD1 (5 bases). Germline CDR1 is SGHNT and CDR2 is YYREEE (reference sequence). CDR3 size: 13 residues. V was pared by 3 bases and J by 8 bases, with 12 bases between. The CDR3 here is CASSSQGSKPQHF. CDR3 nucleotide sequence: TGTGCCAGCAGCTCGCAGGGTAGTAAGCCCCAGCATTTT.

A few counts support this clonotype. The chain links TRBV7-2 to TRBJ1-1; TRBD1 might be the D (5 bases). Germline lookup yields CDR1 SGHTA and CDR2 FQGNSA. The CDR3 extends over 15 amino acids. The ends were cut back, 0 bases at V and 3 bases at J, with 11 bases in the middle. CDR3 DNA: TGTGCCAGCAGCTTAGCGCCGGGGCTCGACACTGAAGCTTTCTTT. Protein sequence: CASSLAPGLDTEAFF.

This CDR3 is CASRGNQGQRQETQYF. The CDR3 bases are TGTGCCAGCAGGGGGAACCAGGGACAGCGCCAAGAGACCCAGTACTTC. J is TRBJ2-5 and V is TRBV27, with 7 bases fitting TRBD1. Trimming cost V 6 bases and J 1 base; bases outside gene matches: 11. The V gene's germline CDR1 is MNHEY and CDR2 SMNVEV (reference sequence). This CDR3 has 16 residues.

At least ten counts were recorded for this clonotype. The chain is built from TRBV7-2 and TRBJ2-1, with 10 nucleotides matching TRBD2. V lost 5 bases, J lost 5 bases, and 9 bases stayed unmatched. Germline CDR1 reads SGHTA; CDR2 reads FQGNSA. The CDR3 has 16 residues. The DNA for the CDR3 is TGTGCCAGCAGCCAAGGCTTAGCGGGGGGCAACAATGAGCAGTTCTTC. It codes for CASSQGLAGGNNEQFF. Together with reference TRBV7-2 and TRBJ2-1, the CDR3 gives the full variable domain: GAGVSQSPSNKVTEKGKDVELRCDPISGHTALYWYRQSLGQGLEFLIYFQGNSAPDKSGLPSDRFSAERTGGSVSTLTIQRTQQEDSAVYLCASSQGLAGGNNEQFFGPGTRLTVL.

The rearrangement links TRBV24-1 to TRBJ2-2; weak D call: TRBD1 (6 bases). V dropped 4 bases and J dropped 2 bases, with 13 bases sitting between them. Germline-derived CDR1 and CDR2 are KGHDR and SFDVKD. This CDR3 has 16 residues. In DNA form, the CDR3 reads TGTGCCACCAGTGACTACAGGGTCCGTAACACCGGGGAGCTGTTTTTT. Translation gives CATSDYRVRNTGELFF.